This is a list of T cell receptor beta chains from one sample in a study of T cells in Graves' hyperthyroidism and ophthalmopathy. TCRdb re-analysed the multiplex PCR reads in MiXCR, keeping a single row per CDR3 protein. This table has hundreds of thousands of distinct CDR3 sequences, more than 45% appearing once. Sequences were obtained from peripheral blood or thyroid tissue (not recorded which). Receptor source: a woman between 18 and 29 years old with Graves' hyperthyroidism. Both conserved end residues are part of each CDR3. A D gene is named only where the DNA matches it firmly. Expanded clones are given a class, and other clones once, few, many or no size at all.

d_gene: .
abundance: .
v_gene: TRBV10-3
j_gene: TRBJ1-2
CDR3nt: TGTGCCATCAGTGAGTCCACAGGGTTTACCTATGGCTACACCTTC
CDR3aa: CAISESTGFTYGYTF

d_gene: .
abundance: few
v_gene: TRBV7-2
j_gene: TRBJ2-2
CDR3nt: TGTGCCAGCAGCTGGACGGGAGCCTCGGGAACCGGGGAGCTGTTTTTT
CDR3aa: CASSWTGASGTGELFF

d_gene: .
abundance: .
v_gene: TRBV11-2
j_gene: TRBJ1-1
CDR3nt: TGTGCCAGCAGCATCAACATAAGGGGGAAGGGGAACACTGAAGCTTTCTTT
CDR3aa: CASSINIRGKGNTEAFF

d_gene: .
abundance: many
v_gene: TRBV7-8
j_gene: TRBJ1-1
CDR3nt: TGTGCCAGCACCGGACGGGCGAACACTGAAGCTTTCTTT
CDR3aa: CASTGRANTEAFF

d_gene: TRBD1
abundance: once
v_gene: TRBV25-1
j_gene: TRBJ1-6
CDR3nt: TGTGCCAGCCACGGACAGGTTAATTCACCCCTCCACTTT
CDR3aa: CASHGQVNSPLHF

d_gene: .
abundance: .
v_gene: TRBV25-1
j_gene: TRBJ1-2
CDR3nt: TGTGCCAGCAGTGAAAGTGGGGGCGCCGGTGGCTACACCTTC
CDR3aa: CASSESGGAGGYTF

d_gene: TRBD2
abundance: .
v_gene: TRBV2
j_gene: TRBJ2-5
CDR3nt: TGTGCCAGCAGTGACGGGAGGGCCTGGGAGACCCAGTACTTC
CDR3aa: CASSDGRAWETQYF

d_gene: .
abundance: .
v_gene: TRBV7-3
j_gene: TRBJ2-3
CDR3nt: TGTGCCAGCAGCTACGAGGTAGCGCGCACAGATACGCAGTATTTT
CDR3aa: CASSYEVARTDTQYF

d_gene: TRBD1
abundance: .
v_gene: TRBV15
j_gene: TRBJ1-2
CDR3nt: TGTGCCACCAGCAGTGTGACAGGGGGCTACACCTTC
CDR3aa: CATSSVTGGYTF

d_gene: TRBD1
abundance: .
v_gene: TRBV24-1
j_gene: TRBJ1-5
CDR3nt: TGTGCCACCAGTGACCACAGGGGTGGCAATCAGCCCCAGCATTTT
CDR3aa: CATSDHRGGNQPQHF

d_gene: .
abundance: few
v_gene: TRBV10-3
j_gene: TRBJ1-4
CDR3nt: TGTGCCAGCTTGGCCCCCCCAGATGAAAAACTGTTTTTT
CDR3aa: CASLAPPDEKLFF

d_gene: .
abundance: .
v_gene: TRBV12-3/TRBV12-4
j_gene: TRBJ2-6
CDR3nt: TGTGCCAGCAGTTCGGGTAACTATGGGGCCAACGTCCTGACTTTC
CDR3aa: CASSSGNYGANVLTF

d_gene: .
abundance: many
v_gene: TRBV2
j_gene: TRBJ1-2
CDR3nt: TGTGCCAGGACCGCCCTTCATGGCTACACCTTC
CDR3aa: CARTALHGYTF

d_gene: .
abundance: .
v_gene: TRBV2
j_gene: TRBJ1-6
CDR3nt: TGTGCCAGCAGTTTGCGGCCAGGAGAATCACCCCTCCACTTT
CDR3aa: CASSLRPGESPLHF

d_gene: .
abundance: .
v_gene: TRBV2
j_gene: TRBJ2-7
CDR3nt: TGTGCCAGCAGTTGGGGATGGGAGAGCGACTACGAGCAGTACTTC
CDR3aa: CASSWGWESDYEQYF

d_gene: .
abundance: .
v_gene: TRBV25-1
j_gene: TRBJ2-5
CDR3nt: TGTGCCAGCCGCCCGGGTACCCCGCAGACCCAGTACTTC
CDR3aa: CASRPGTPQTQYF

d_gene: .
abundance: .
v_gene: TRBV5-1
j_gene: TRBJ2-6
CDR3nt: TGCGCCAGCAGCTTCCGGGACGGGGCCAACGTCCTGACTTTC
CDR3aa: CASSFRDGANVLTF

d_gene: .
abundance: .
v_gene: TRBV25-1
j_gene: TRBJ1-5
CDR3nt: TGTGCCAGCAGTTTTTCTGTGCAGCCCCAGCATTTT
CDR3aa: CASSFSVQPQHF